This T cell receptor (beta chain) came from a study of long-term antiretroviral therapy in people with HIV. General study results and limits: Relative to transplant donor controls, diversity remained lower despite increasing after ART.

The run of the v3.0 immunoSEQ assay was at survey level. Sequencing targeted 40,000-50,000 T-cell genomes per sample. Clones were read by immunoSEQ multiplex PCR, and TCRdb kept only the in-frame ones, dropping some. Of approximately 15,000 clones listed, nearly 90% were seen once; the top ten hold approximately 10%. This CDR3 contains 11 residues. Germline-derived CDR1 and CDR2 are LNHDA and SQIVND (reference sequence). Unmatched junction bases numbered 2, after V lost 3 bases and J lost 14 bases. Worth noting for this clone: Antigen specificity is unknown.

Here the sequenced sample was unsorted PBMCs, taken 6.2 years after starting antiretroviral therapy. This sequence joins TRBV19 and TRBJ2-4; 9 bases agree with TRBD1. This TCR derives from a man aged 40-49 years with HIV. The CDR3 region has the DNA TGTGCCAGTAGTATGGGGACAGGGAAGTACTTC. It encodes CASSMGTGKYF.